The source of this T cell receptor beta chain is a study of shared clonotypes between healthy human individuals. The donors were adults (healthy and HIV-negative) with no recent acute infections or vaccinations. To note about this clone: Its specificity is not known.

Every subset had its genomic DNA shared out evenly among several immunoSEQ plates. The data were produced by immunoSEQ multiplex PCR, yet TCRdb's version contains in-frame clones alone and is incomplete. The data show fewer than 550,000 clones, about three quarters seen once. Whole-study results and caveats: Investigators expected sequencing depth to affect clonotype sharing among donors.

The sequencing input was PBMCs. The receptor was isolated from a woman between 40 and 50 years old in good health. Some clones in this sample may be carry-over from other donors' samples.

The chain's CDR3 is CASSSGTSGRTQETQYF. The DNA for the CDR3 is TGTGCCAGCAGCTCCGGGACTAGCGGGAGGACCCAAGAGACCCAGTACTTC. The rearrangement uses TRBV11-2 and TRBJ2-5; 15 positions match TRBD2. This CDR3 region has 17 residues. After removal of 4 bases from V and 1 base from J, the junction contained 4 bases not matched to a gene. CDR1 and CDR2 from the germline V gene are SGHAT and FQNNGV. Variable domain in full (rest from reference TRBV11-2 and TRBJ2-5): EAGVAQSPRYKIIEKRQSVAFWCNPISGHATLYWYQQILGQGPKLLIQFQNNGVVDDSQLPKDRFSAERLKGVDSTLKIQPAKLEDSAVYLCASSSGTSGRTQETQYFGPGTRLLVL.